The 26 T cell receptor beta chains below were found in one sample sequenced in a study of T cells in localized non-small cell lung cancer. Sequencing was performed with immunoSEQ multiplex PCR; in TCRdb, only in-frame clones are kept and a portion is missing. This sample has around 91,000 clones, with roughly 87% found just once. The input for sequencing was peripheral blood, taken before any cancer treatment. The source is a man aged 40 to 69 with stage I squamous cell lung carcinoma.

The V gene is TRBV5-1, the J gene TRBJ2-2; D is uncertain. The ends were cut back, 1 base at V and 0 bases at J, with 10 bases in the middle. CDR1 is SGHRS and CDR2 is YFSETQ in the germline V gene. There are 16 residues in the CDR3. The CDR3 sequence is CASSLLRSPNTGELFF. CDR3 sequence (DNA): TGCGCCAGCAGCTTGCTCAGGTCCCCGAACACCGGGGAGCTGTTTTTT. Drawing the rest from reference TRBV5-1 and TRBJ2-2, the complete variable domain is KAGVTQTPRYLIKTRGQQVTLSCSPISGHRSVSWYQQTPGQGLQFLFEYFSETQRNKGNFPGRFSGRQFSNSRSEMNVSTLELGDSALYLCASSLLRSPNTGELFFGEGSRLTVL.

This clone was picked up one time. The chain couples TRBV5-1 to TRBJ2-3, with TRBD1 as a possible D gene (6 bases). This CDR3 region has 12 residues. From germline, CDR1 is SGHRS and CDR2 YFSETQ. The V end was cut by 4 bases, the J end by 10 bases, with 13 bases between. DNA of the CDR3: TGCGCCAGCAGCCCACGGACAGACGCGCAGTATTTT. It translates to CASSPRTDAQYF.

This sequence joins TRBV2 and TRBJ2-1, with TRBD1 identical over 8 bases. J lost 6 bases, V lost 6 bases, and 4 bases had no gene match. CDR1 SNHLY and CDR2 FYNNEI come from the germline V gene. The CDR3 loop spans 13 amino acids. CDR3 nucleotides: TGTGCCAGCAGAGATGACAGGGGCAATGAGCAGTTCTTC. This encodes CASRDDRGNEQFF.

This clone was counted between two and nine times. V usage is TRBV5-1 and J usage is TRBJ1-3; D may be TRBD1 (6 bases). This CDR3 has 16 residues. Germline V gives CDR1 SGHRS, CDR2 YFSETQ. Trimming shortened V by 4 bases and J by 0 bases, and 14 bases separated the two germline ends. The chain's CDR3 is CASSIGQRGSGNTIYF. CDR3 nucleotides: TGCGCCAGCAGCATTGGACAGCGAGGCTCTGGAAACACCATATATTTT.

DNA for the CDR3: TGTGCCAGTGGGGGACTCGGCTATGGCTACACCTTC. Its translation is CASGGLGYGYTF. The chain is built from TRBV28 and TRBJ1-2, with D possibly matching TRBD1 (5 bases). The V and J ends lost 9 bases and 4 bases respectively, with 12 bases between them. Germline CDR1 reads MDHEN; CDR2 reads SYDVKM. The CDR3 is 12 residues long.

The chain employs TRBV5-5 and TRBJ2-7; D is undetermined. CDR1 and CDR2 (germline): SGHKS, YYEKEE (reference sequence). The CDR3 runs 14 residues. The germline V and J ends were trimmed by 0 bases and 6 bases, with 13 bases remaining between them. CDR3: CASSLVLRGREQYF. The DNA for the CDR3 is TGTGCCAGCAGCTTGGTGCTTCGAGGACGCGAGCAGTACTTC.

This chain uses TRBV19 with TRBJ1-6; 7 positions agree with TRBD1. The ends lost 5 bases at V and 0 bases at J; junction bases unmatched: 4. CDR1 and CDR2 (germline): LNHDA, SQIVND (reference sequence). The CDR3 sequence is 16 residues long. In DNA, the CDR3 is TGTGCCAGTAGTGTACAGGGGAGCTCCTATAATTCACCCCTCCACTTT. It specifies CASSVQGSSYNSPLHF.

The chain joins TRBV5-1 to TRBJ2-3; D possibly corresponds to TRBD1 (6 bases). The CDR3 is 15 residues long. Germline values: CDR1 SGHRS, CDR2 YFSETQ. The V and J ends lost 4 bases and 4 bases respectively, with 16 bases between them. The CDR3: CASSVTSGVADTQYF. As DNA, the CDR3 is TGCGCCAGCAGCGTAACCTCAGGGGTGGCAGATACGCAGTATTTT.

J is TRBJ1-3 and V is TRBV29-1; TRBD1 might be the D (5 bases). There are 12 residues in the CDR3. Germline lookup yields CDR1 SQVTM and CDR2 ANQGSEA. V was cut by 7 bases and J by 0 bases, with 7 bases left in between. Here the CDR3 reads CSAGGSGNTIYF. The CDR3, as DNA: TGCAGCGCTGGGGGCTCTGGAAACACCATATATTTT.

The chain uses TRBV4-2 and TRBJ1-6, with 8 bases identical to TRBD1. Trimming took 0 bases from V and 9 from J; bases not matched to a gene: 4. The CDR3 has 15 residues. CDR1 and CDR2 (germline): LGHNA, YNFKEQ. The CDR3 reads CASSQETGVGSPLHF. CDR3 bases: TGTGCCAGCAGCCAAGAGACAGGGGTCGGTTCACCCCTCCACTTT.

The rearrangement joins TRBV7-9 to TRBJ1-2; D remains ambiguous. Germline-derived CDR1 and CDR2 are SEHNR and FQNEAQ (reference sequence). The V end was cut by 5 bases, the J end by 3 bases, with 16 bases between. The CDR3 length is 15 residues. The CDR3 sequence is CASSLRWGDDYGYTF. The DNA for the CDR3 is TGTGCCAGCAGCCTCAGGTGGGGTGACGACTATGGCTACACCTTC.

The gene calls are TRBV5-6 and TRBJ1-1, with 8 bases identical to TRBD1. From germline, CDR1 is SGHDT and CDR2 YYEEEE. V dropped 1 base and J dropped 6; count of bases not matched to a gene: 8. This CDR3 comprises 15 residues. The CDR3 DNA reads TGTGCCAGCAGCTTGTTTCAGGGGGCGGAAGCTGAAGCTTTCTTT. This translates into CASSLFQGAEAEAFF.

The chain joins TRBV6-5 to TRBJ1-1; D remains unclear. V shed 8 bases and J shed 4 bases, with 20 bases lying between them. Per germline, CDR1 MNHEY and CDR2 SVGAGI. The CDR3 is 15 residues long. For the CDR3, the DNA is TGTGCCAGCGTCCCGAAGGGTTGGGAGAGCACTGAAGCTTTCTTT. It yields the protein CASVPKGWESTEAFF.

V usage is TRBV5-1 and J usage is TRBJ2-3; possible D gene TRBD2, 5 bases. The CDR3 runs to 15 residues. Trimming left V 0 bases short and J 1 base short, with 9 bases between. Per germline, CDR1 SGHRS and CDR2 YFSETQ. The CDR3 DNA reads as TGCGCCAGCAGCTTGGCCGGGGAGCGCACAGATACGCAGTATTTT. Its protein is CASSLAGERTDTQYF. Full variable domain (rest looked up from reference TRBV5-1 and TRBJ2-3): KAGVTQTPRYLIKTRGQQVTLSCSPISGHRSVSWYQQTPGQGLQFLFEYFSETQRNKGNFPGRFSGRQFSNSRSEMNVSTLELGDSALYLCASSLAGERTDTQYFGPGTRLTVL.

The chain combines TRBV7-6 with TRBJ2-1, with 12 bases matching TRBD2. Losses at the gene ends were 2 bases for V and 1 base for J; bases not matched to a gene: 3. This CDR3 region has 17 residues. In germline, CDR1 is SGHVS, CDR2 FNYEAQ. Written as DNA, the CDR3 is TGTGCCAGCAGCTTATGGACTAGCGGGGTATCCTACAATGAGCAGTTCTTC. Amino acids: CASSLWTSGVSYNEQFF.

The chain is built from TRBV28 and TRBJ1-2, with 9 nucleotides matching TRBD1. V trimming: 0 bases; J trimming: 7 bases; junction bases outside the gene matches: 12. Germline assignment: CDR1 MDHEN and CDR2 SYDVKM. The CDR3 runs 17 residues. The chain's CDR3 is CASSLWDRGRYKFGYTF. Here the CDR3 DNA reads TGTGCCAGCAGTTTATGGGACAGGGGCCGATATAAATTTGGCTACACCTTC.

The chain recombines TRBV4-1 with TRBJ1-2; D possibly corresponds to TRBD1 (5 bases). CDR1 and CDR2 from the germline V gene are MGHRA and YSYEKL. Trimming removed 5 bases from V and 0 bases from J, with 13 bases in between. The length of the CDR3 is 15 residues. The CDR3 spells CASSVTASANYGYTF. DNA of the CDR3: TGCGCCAGCAGCGTGACAGCGTCCGCTAACTATGGCTACACCTTC.

J is TRBJ2-3 and V is TRBV7-8; TRBD2 agrees at 12 bases. The CDR3 has 15 residues. After removal of 2 bases from V and 5 bases from J, the junction contained 2 bases not matched to a gene. From germline, CDR1 is SGHVS and CDR2 FQNEAQ. The CDR3 coding sequence is TGTGCCAGCAGCTTACTAGCGGGGGGGGTAGATACGCAGTATTTT. This gives the protein CASSLLAGGVDTQYF. The whole variable domain, remainder taken from reference TRBV7-8 and TRBJ2-3, is GAGVSQSPRYKVAKRGQDVALRCDPISGHVSLFWYQQALGQGPEFLTYFQNEAQLDKSGLPSDRFFAERPEGSVSTLKIQRTQQEDSAVYLCASSLLAGGVDTQYFGPGTRLTVL.

The chain recombines TRBV19 with TRBJ1-2; a weak D match, TRBD1 (6 bases). Germline values: CDR1 LNHDA, CDR2 SQIVND (reference sequence). The CDR3 consists of 15 residues. The ends were cut back, 0 bases at V and 7 bases at J, with 15 bases in the middle. The CDR3 DNA follows: TGTGCCAGTAGTATAGAATTCAGGGGTGCCAGTGGCTACACCTTC. Translated: CASSIEFRGASGYTF. The full variable domain, its missing parts supplied by reference TRBV19 and TRBJ1-2, is DGGITQSPKYLFRKEGQNVTLSCEQNLNHDAMYWYRQDPGQGLRLIYYSQIVNDFQKGDIAEGYSVSREKKESFPLTVTSAQKNPTAFYLCASSIEFRGASGYTFGSGTRLTVV.

The chain recombines TRBV5-8 with TRBJ1-1; tentative D call: TRBD1 (6 bases). The germline gives CDR1 SGHTS, CDR2 YDEGEE. This CDR3 comprises 17 residues. The ends were cut back, 6 bases at V and 5 bases at J, with 26 bases in the middle. CDR3 sequence: CASTPDWRGLGGTEAFF. CDR3 nucleotides: TGTGCCAGCACACCTGACTGGAGGGGGTTAGGAGGAACTGAAGCTTTCTTT. Filled out from reference TRBV5-8 and TRBJ1-1, the complete variable domain reads EAGVTQSPTHLIKTRGQQATLRCSPISGHTSVYWYQQALGLGLQFLLWYDEGEERNRGNFPPRFSGRQFPNYSSELNVNALELEDSALYLCASTPDWRGLGGTEAFFGQGTRLTVV.

V usage is TRBV15 and J usage is TRBJ1-2, with a tentative D call TRBD1 (5 bases). Germline CDR1 is LNHNV and CDR2 is YYDKDF (reference sequence). The CDR3 sequence is 16 residues long. Trimming took off 2 bases at V and 8 bases at J, with 21 bases between the two ends. In DNA form, the CDR3 reads TGTGCCACCAGCAGACCCCGGGGAGGGGCCTTTCAAGGCTACACCTTC. Its protein is CATSRPRGGAFQGYTF. The entire variable domain, with the rest obtained from reference TRBV15 and TRBJ1-2, is as follows: DAMVIQNPRYQVTQFGKPVTLSCSQTLNHNVMYWYQQKSSQAPKLLFHYYDKDFNNEADTPDNFQSRRPNTSFCFLDIRSPGLGDTAMYLCATSRPRGGAFQGYTFGSGTRLTVV.

The chain couples TRBV6-5 to TRBJ2-3; the D gene is possibly TRBD1 (5 bases). This CDR3 contains 15 residues. The germline V gene encodes CDR1 MNHEY and CDR2 SVGAGI. Trimming stripped 6 bases from V and 1 base from J, with 14 bases between. The CDR3 bases are TGTGCCAGCAGCCCTCAGGGTCGAGGCACAGATACGCAGTATTTT. This encodes CASSPQGRGTDTQYF.

J is TRBJ1-4 and V is TRBV9; possibly TRBD1 for D (5 bases). CDR1 SGDLS and CDR2 YYNGEE come from the germline V gene. Trimming removed 6 bases at V and 4 bases at J, with 13 bases between. There are 14 residues in the CDR3. This CDR3 reads CASNTGALNEKLFF. CDR3 bases: TGTGCCAGCAATACAGGAGCCCTTAATGAAAAACTGTTTTTT.

The gene calls are TRBV5-1 and TRBJ2-7; 8 bases agree with TRBD1. The V segment lost 0 bases and the J segment 8 bases; nucleotides outside the gene matches: 10. Germline CDR1 and CDR2: SGHRS and YFSETQ. This CDR3 spans 15 amino acids. The CDR3 here is CASSLGRTGPNKQYF. The CDR3 DNA follows: TGCGCCAGCAGCTTGGGGAGGACAGGGCCAAACAAGCAGTACTTC.

The gene calls are TRBV5-4 and TRBJ1-2, with 12 positions matching TRBD1. The germline V gene has CDR1 SGHNT and CDR2 YYREEE (reference sequence). The trim removed 7 bases at V and 3 bases at J, leaving 7 bases unmatched. This CDR3 comprises 15 residues. The CDR3 sequence is CASGTGTGGYYGYTF. The CDR3 DNA sequence: TGTGCCAGCGGGACCGGGACAGGGGGCTACTATGGCTACACCTTC.

The chain links TRBV7-2 to TRBJ1-1; TRBD1 matches at 7 bases. The CDR3 is 17 residues long. After removal of 5 bases from V and 1 base from J, the junction contained 13 bases not matched to a gene. Germline lookup yields CDR1 SGHTA and CDR2 FQGNSA. CDR3 sequence (DNA): TGTGCCAGCAGCCCAGGGGGGTCAGGGCGAGGGAACACTGAAGCTTTCTTT. The encoded protein is CASSPGGSGRGNTEAFF.